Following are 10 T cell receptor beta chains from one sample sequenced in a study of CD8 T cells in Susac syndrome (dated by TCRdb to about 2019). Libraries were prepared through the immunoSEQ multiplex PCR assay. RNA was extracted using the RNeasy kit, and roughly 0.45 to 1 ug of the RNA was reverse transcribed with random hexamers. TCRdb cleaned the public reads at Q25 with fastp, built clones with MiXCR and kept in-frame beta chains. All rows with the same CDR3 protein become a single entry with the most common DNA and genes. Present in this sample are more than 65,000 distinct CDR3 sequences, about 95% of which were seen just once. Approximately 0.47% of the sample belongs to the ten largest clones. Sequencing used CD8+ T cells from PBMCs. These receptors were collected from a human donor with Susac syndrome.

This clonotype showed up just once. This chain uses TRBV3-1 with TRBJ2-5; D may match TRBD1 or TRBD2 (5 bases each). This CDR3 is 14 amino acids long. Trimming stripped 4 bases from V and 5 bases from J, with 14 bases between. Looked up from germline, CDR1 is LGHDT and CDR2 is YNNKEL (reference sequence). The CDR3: CASSLDGGAETQYF. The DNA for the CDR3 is TGTGCCAGCAGCCTTGATGGGGGAGCGGAGACCCAGTACTTC.

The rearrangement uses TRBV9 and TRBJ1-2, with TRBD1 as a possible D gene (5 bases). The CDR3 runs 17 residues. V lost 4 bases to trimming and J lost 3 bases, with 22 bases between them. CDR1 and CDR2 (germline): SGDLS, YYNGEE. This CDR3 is CASSPENGRDQDYGYTF. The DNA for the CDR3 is TGTGCCAGCAGCCCCGAAAACGGCAGGGATCAGGACTATGGCTACACCTTC.

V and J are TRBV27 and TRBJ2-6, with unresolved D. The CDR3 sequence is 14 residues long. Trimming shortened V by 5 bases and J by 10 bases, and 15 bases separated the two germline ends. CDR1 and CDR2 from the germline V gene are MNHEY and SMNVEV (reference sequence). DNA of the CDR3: TGTGCCAGCAGTCCCATCGGATTTCTAAACGTCCTGACTTTC. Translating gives CASSPIGFLNVLTF. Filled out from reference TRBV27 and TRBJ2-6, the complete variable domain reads EAQVTQNPRYLITVTGKKLTVTCSQNMNHEYMSWYRQDPGLGLRQIYYSMNVEVTDKGDVPEGYKVSRKEKRNFPLILESPSPNQTSLYFCASSPIGFLNVLTFGAGSRLTVL.

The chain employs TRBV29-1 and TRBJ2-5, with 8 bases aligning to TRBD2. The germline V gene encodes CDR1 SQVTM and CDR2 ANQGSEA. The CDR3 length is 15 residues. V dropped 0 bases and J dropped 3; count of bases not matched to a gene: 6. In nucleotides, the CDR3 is TGCAGCGTTGAAGACCGACTAGCGCGAAAAGAGACCCAGTACTTC. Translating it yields CSVEDRLARKETQYF.

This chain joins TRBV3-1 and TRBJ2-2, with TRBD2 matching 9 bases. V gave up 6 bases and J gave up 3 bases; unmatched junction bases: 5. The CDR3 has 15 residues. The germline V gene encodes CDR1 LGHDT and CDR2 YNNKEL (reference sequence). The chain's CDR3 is CASSQGLADTGELFF. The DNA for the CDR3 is TGTGCCAGCAGTCAGGGACTAGCTGACACCGGGGAGCTGTTTTTT.

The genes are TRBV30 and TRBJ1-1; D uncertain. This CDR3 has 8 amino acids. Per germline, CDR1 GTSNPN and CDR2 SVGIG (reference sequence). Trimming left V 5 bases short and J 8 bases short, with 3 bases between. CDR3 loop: CAWGEAFF. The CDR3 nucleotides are TGTGCCTGGGGAGAAGCTTTCTTT.

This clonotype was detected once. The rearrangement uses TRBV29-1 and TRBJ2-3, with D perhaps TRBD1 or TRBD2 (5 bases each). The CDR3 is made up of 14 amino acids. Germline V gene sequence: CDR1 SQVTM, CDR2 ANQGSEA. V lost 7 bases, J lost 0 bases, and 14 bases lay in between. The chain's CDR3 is CSAQGPTSTDTQYF. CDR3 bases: TGCAGCGCTCAGGGACCGACTAGCACAGATACGCAGTATTTT.

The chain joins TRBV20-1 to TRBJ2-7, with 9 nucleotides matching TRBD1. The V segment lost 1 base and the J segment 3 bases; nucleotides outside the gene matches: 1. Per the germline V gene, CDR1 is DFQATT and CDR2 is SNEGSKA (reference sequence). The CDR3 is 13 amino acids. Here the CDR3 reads CSARGDRDYEQYF. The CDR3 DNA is TGCAGTGCTAGAGGGGACAGGGACTACGAGCAGTACTTC.

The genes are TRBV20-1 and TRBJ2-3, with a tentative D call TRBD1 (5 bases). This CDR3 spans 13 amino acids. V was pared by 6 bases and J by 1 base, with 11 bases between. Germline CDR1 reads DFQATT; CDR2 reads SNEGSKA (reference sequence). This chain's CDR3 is CSAGDSGTDTQYF. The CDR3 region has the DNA TGCAGTGCAGGGGATTCTGGCACAGATACGCAGTATTTT.

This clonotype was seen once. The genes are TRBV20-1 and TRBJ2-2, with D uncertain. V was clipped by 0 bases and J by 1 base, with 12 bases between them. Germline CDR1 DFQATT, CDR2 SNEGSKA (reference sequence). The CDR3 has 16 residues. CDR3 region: CSARDHLGGNTGELFF. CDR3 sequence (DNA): TGCAGTGCTAGAGATCACCTAGGTGGGAACACCGGGGAGCTGTTTTTT.